The rows below give T cell receptor beta chains drawn from one sample of a study of graft-versus-host responses after intestinal transplantation. Assay used: immunoSEQ multiplex PCR; TCRdb lists only in-frame clones, some missing. Counted here are about 130,000 clones, over 90% occurring once; the ten biggest clones make up 0.19%. Antigens of these TCRs are unknown. The material was unstimulated CD4+ T cells sorted from spleen or lymph node cells, obtained before intestinal transplant. The receptor source for this set is a human donor who received an intestinal transplant. CDR3s include the opening cysteine and the closing phenylalanine or tryptophan. The order of the fields is clone size, J gene, D gene, V gene, CDR3 DNA, CDR3 protein. A D gene is named only where the DNA matches it firmly. The size entry is marked missing in some rows and otherwise reads once, few, many or a size class.

.,TRBJ2-1,TRBD2,TRBV4-3,TGCGCCAGCAGCCAAGAGGGTGCTAGCGGGAGGGGTGAGCAGTTCTTC,CASSQEGASGRGEQFF
.,TRBJ2-7,.,TRBV6-5,TGTGCCAGCAGGGACCTTGGAGAGCAGTACTTC,CASRDLGEQYF
once,TRBJ2-5,.,TRBV5-4,TGTGCCAGCAGCCCATATATGCTCGCGCAAGAGACCCAGTACTTC,CASSPYMLAQETQYF
.,TRBJ2-1,.,TRBV9,TGTGCCAGCAGCGTAGCCCCCAGGGAGGCAATGAGTGAGCAGTTCTTC,CASSVAPREAMSEQFF
.,TRBJ1-5,.,TRBV19,TGTGCCAGTCGCCGACAGAGAGCTGTTAATCAGCCCCAGCATTTT,CASRRQRAVNQPQHF
few,TRBJ2-7,.,TRBV29-1,TGCAGCGTGGGACAAAACTACGAGCAGTACTTC,CSVGQNYEQYF
.,TRBJ2-7,.,TRBV28,TGTGCCAGCAACCCTTACCAAGTTATCTCCCTGCGGAAACACTACGAGCAGTACTTC,CASNPYQVISLRKHYEQYF
.,TRBJ2-6,.,TRBV29-1,TGCAGTGTACAGGTTTTCGGATCTGGGGCCAACGTCCTGACTTTC,CSVQVFGSGANVLTF
.,TRBJ2-7,.,TRBV6-4,TGTGCCAGCAGTGACGGGAATACGTTCAGGGTCTTTAGCTCCTACGAGCAGTACTTC,CASSDGNTFRVFSSYEQYF
.,TRBJ2-7,.,TRBV28,TGTGCCAGTTGGACAGCCCAGACCTACGAGCAGTACTTC,CASWTAQTYEQYF
.,TRBJ2-4,.,TRBV28,TGTGCCAGCACCAACGGGGACGCCAAAAACATTCAGTACTTC,CASTNGDAKNIQYF
.,TRBJ2-7,TRBD2,TRBV5-1,TGCGCCAGCAGCTCGACTAGCGGGAGCTACGAGCAGTACTTC,CASSSTSGSYEQYF
once,TRBJ1-1,TRBD1,TRBV5-1,TGCGCCAGCAGCCTAAATCCGGGGACAGGCTTGAACACTGAAGCTTTCTTT,CASSLNPGTGLNTEAFF
.,TRBJ1-4,.,TRBV30,TGTGCCTGGAGTGGGGGGCTGGGTGAAAAACTGTTTTTT,CAWSGGLGEKLFF
few,TRBJ2-5,TRBD2,TRBV7-3,TGTGCCCCGTTTACGCGGGAGTGGGAGACCCAGTACTTC,CAPFTREWETQYF
.,TRBJ2-1,.,TRBV27,TGTGCCAGCAGTTTATCACTTTTCCCCTACAATGAGCAGTTCTTC,CASSLSLFPYNEQFF
.,TRBJ2-1,TRBD1,TRBV10-3,TGTGCCATCAACGGACAGGGGGCGGGTGAGCAGTTCTTC,CAINGQGAGEQFF
.,TRBJ2-7,.,TRBV28,TGTGCCAGTTCAGGACAGACTCTTCTGAAGAAGCAGTACTTC,CASSGQTLLKKQYF
once,TRBJ1-2,TRBD1,TRBV6-6,TGTGCCAGCAGTGGATGGACAGGGGATGGCTACACCTTC,CASSGWTGDGYTF
.,TRBJ2-7,.,TRBV7-2,TGTGCCAGCAGCTTAGTGCTGAAAGACTACGAGCAGTACTTC,CASSLVLKDYEQYF
.,TRBJ1-5,.,TRBV28,TGTGCCAGCAGTTTTGATAGCAATCAGCCCCAGCATTTT,CASSFDSNQPQHF
.,TRBJ1-3,TRBD1,TRBV5-5,TGTGCCAGCAGGTTGACAGGGACTGGAAACACCATATATTTT,CASRLTGTGNTIYF
.,TRBJ2-7,.,TRBV25-1,TGTGCCAGCAGTGATTCCAGGAGGGGGACCTACGAGCAGTACTTC,CASSDSRRGTYEQYF
.,TRBJ2-1,TRBD1,TRBV19,TGTGCCAGTACCGTCACAGGGGGCTCCAGACAATTGTCCTACAATGAGCAGTTCTTC,CASTVTGGSRQLSYNEQFF
.,TRBJ1-5,.,TRBV5-1,TGCGCCAGCAGCCCCGAAGGGCCCCAGCATTTT,CASSPEGPQHF
.,TRBJ1-5,TRBD1,TRBV6-1,TGTGCCACCAGAGGGGGCGCAGGTCAGCCCCAGCATTTT,CATRGGAGQPQHF
.,TRBJ1-2,.,TRBV28,TGTGCCAGCAGTTTAATGGCACAGGGATACTATGGCTACACCTTC,CASSLMAQGYYGYTF
.,TRBJ1-2,TRBD1,TRBV28,TGTGCCAGCAGTGGACAGGGGGGGGTCTATGGCTACACCTTC,CASSGQGGVYGYTF
.,TRBJ2-1,TRBD1,TRBV7-3,TGTGCCAGCAGCCAGACAGGGCTCAATGAGCAGTTCTTC,CASSQTGLNEQFF
.,TRBJ1-4,.,TRBV6-5,TGTGCCAGCAGTTACAGGGAAGCAACTAATGAAAAACTGTTTTTT,CASSYREATNEKLFF
.,TRBJ1-6,.,TRBV7-9,TGTGCCAGCAGCGTCGGGGGCTCCAATTCACCCCTCCACTTT,CASSVGGSNSPLHF
.,TRBJ1-2,.,TRBV28,TGTGCCAGCAGTTTGGGCAGGACCTACGCTAACTATGGCTACACCTTC,CASSLGRTYANYGYTF
few,TRBJ2-2,.,TRBV27,TGTGCCAGCACCGCGGGACTTTTAAGGACCGGGGAGCTGTTTTTT,CASTAGLLRTGELFF
.,TRBJ1-5,.,TRBV6-6,TGTGCCAGCAGTAACGGGGTTAATCAGCCCCAGCATTTT,CASSNGVNQPQHF
.,TRBJ2-2,TRBD1,TRBV10-3,TGTGCCATCAGCCACGACAGGGGCCCGTCGAGAATTAACACCGGGGAGCTGTTTTTT,CAISHDRGPSRINTGELFF
.,TRBJ2-2,.,TRBV27,TGTGCCAGCAGTGAACGTGGGGCGGGGAACACCGGGGAGCTGTTTTTT,CASSERGAGNTGELFF
.,TRBJ2-3,.,TRBV7-8,TGTGCCAGCAGCTGGAGCGGTCGCACAGATACGCAGTATTTT,CASSWSGRTDTQYF
.,TRBJ2-7,TRBD2,TRBV7-2,TGTGCCAGCAGCCTCGGGACTAGCGGATACTACGAGCAGTACTTC,CASSLGTSGYYEQYF
.,TRBJ1-5,.,TRBV19,TGTGCCAGTACCTTACAGGTATCCAATCAGCCCCAGCATTTT,CASTLQVSNQPQHF
.,TRBJ1-5,.,TRBV28,TGTGCCAGCAGGGTCAGCAATCAGCCCCAGCATTTT,CASRVSNQPQHF